One T cell receptor beta chain is described in this entry. TCRdb keeps only in-frame clones here, not all; method: immunoSEQ multiplex PCR. The sample contains about 22,000 clones, 91% of which appear only once. The data were taken from a study of T cell changes during pregnancy in multiple sclerosis. Trimming removed 5 bases at V and 7 bases at J, with 12 bases between. Germline V gives CDR1 MNHEY, CDR2 SMNVEV (reference sequence). This CDR3 is built from 13 residues. This clonotype was sampled from a female donor in good health, enrolled as a control in a pregnancy study. Sequenced material: CD4+ T cells from peripheral blood mononuclear cells, taken after pregnancy. The chain joins TRBV27 to TRBJ2-1; D not certain. CDR3 amino acids: CASSLGSPNEQFF. The CDR3 DNA reads TGTGCCAGCAGTCTAGGATCCCCGAATGAGCAGTTCTTC.